This TCR beta chain was obtained from a study of vaccination effects on CD4 cells after COVID-19. V lost 8 bases and J lost 2; bases outside the gene matches: 6. Germline lookup yields CDR1 LGHNA and CDR2 YSLEER. The CDR3 is 15 residues long. Note on this clone: The antigen remains unidentified.

Following a roughly 9-day culture, CD4+ T cells were purified. Participants completed two doses of the BNT162b2 or mRNA-1273 vaccine. Profiled with immunoSEQ multiplex PCR; TCRdb holds only in-frame clones, not every one. The sample holds 50,000 to 60,000 clones, about four fifths seen once. The starting material was CD4+ T cells from PBMCs cultured without peptide, obtained after COVID-19 vaccination. This sequence was found in a human donor who received a COVID-19 vaccine. J is TRBJ2-2 and V is TRBV4-3; 9 bases map to TRBD2. CDR3 nucleotides: TGCGCCAGCCGTTTAGCGGGGGCAAACACCGGGGAGCTGTTTTTT. It yields the protein CASRLAGANTGELFF.